These 26 T cell receptor beta chains share one sample of origin, sequenced in a study of tumor and adjacent non-tumor tissue in lung cancer (dated by TCRdb to the late 2010s). Library construction relied on multiplex PCR. Sequencer: Illumina HiSeq 2500. Following protocols modified from ARM-PCR, the researchers constructed TCRbeta libraries through three rounds of nested PCR with primers (Table S4). TCRdb reran the public reads through fastp at Q25 and MiXCR, keeping productive beta chains. Every CDR3 protein is listed once, alongside the most common genes and DNA of its rows. The sample table shows 65,000 to 85,000 distinct CDR3 sequences, and approximately 73% are seen once. Clones ranked in the top ten supply 40% to 55% of the sample. RNA was extracted from bulk unsorted tissue and checked for quality with a NanoDrop ND-1000 and an Agilent 2100. Distant non-tumor tissue taken more than 3 cm from the tumor edge was used as the normal lung sample.

The sequenced sample was distant non-tumor lung tissue. These receptors originate from a man aged 60-69 years with non-small cell lung cancer.

This clonotype was recorded a few times. The junction departs from germline at one end; a sequencing error may be responsible. The V gene is TRBV4-1, the J gene TRBJ2-7; D perhaps matches TRBD1 (6 bases). The CDR3 is 17 residues long. Germline CDR1 reads MGHRA; CDR2 reads YSYEKL. The CDR3 is CASSRGSPTGYDYEQHF. In DNA form, the CDR3 reads TGCGCCAGCAGTCGAGGAAGTCCGACAGGCTACGACTACGAGCAGCACTTC.

The chain employs TRBV5-4 and TRBJ2-1; 7 bases match TRBD2. The CDR3 sequence is 13 residues long. J gave up 8 bases and V 4 bases, and 6 bases lay outside the gene matches. Germline CDR1 reads SGHNT; CDR2 reads YYREEE (reference sequence). The CDR3 reads CASSLIAGDEQFF. The CDR3 nucleotides are TGTGCCAGCAGCCTGATAGCGGGCGATGAGCAGTTCTTC.

The V call is TRBV14, the J call TRBJ2-1; TRBD2 matches at 12 bases. The end of the DNA is better explained by TRBJ2-7, so the J call may be wrong. Germline V gene lookup returns CDR1 SGHDN and CDR2 FVKESK. The length of the CDR3 is 17 residues. The CDR3 DNA is TGTGCCAGCAGGGCTAGCGGGGGGGCCGTGTCCTACAATGAGCAGTACTTC. Amino acid sequence: CASRASGGAVSYNEQYF.

Comment on this clonotype: One end of the junction does not line up with germline, which may come from a read error. The V and J genes are TRBV11-2 and TRBJ2-1, with 9 bases identical to TRBD1. The germline V gene encodes CDR1 SGHAT and CDR2 FQNNGV. CDR3 size: 17 residues. CDR3 coding DNA: TGTACCAGCAGCCTCTCGGCCCCGGGACAGGGTAGGAATGAGCAGTTCTTC. This translates into CTSSLSAPGQGRNEQFF.

This clonotype was found many times. The chain employs TRBV28 and TRBJ1-6; a possible D gene is TRBD1 (6 bases). Germline V lookup: CDR1 MDHEN, CDR2 SYDVKM. V gave up 8 bases and J gave up 0 bases, with 11 bases separating them. This CDR3 has 15 residues. This CDR3 reads CASCTGPSYNSPLHF. Written as DNA, the CDR3 is TGTGCCAGCTGCACAGGGCCCTCCTATAATTCACCCCTCCACTTT.

On this clonotype: One junction end does not reproduce the germline sequence, and a read error may be involved. This chain connects TRBV19 to TRBJ2-1; 7 nucleotides align to TRBD2. Germline V gene data show CDR1 as LNHDA and CDR2 as SQIVND (reference sequence). There are 16 residues in the CDR3. CDR3 sequence: CASTILTSRRVHEQFF. The CDR3 DNA reads as TGTGCAAGTACTATACTGACTAGCAGGAGGGTGCATGAGCAGTTCTTC.

In its sample, this clonotype ranks as medium-sized. V is TRBV11-2 and J is TRBJ2-1, with D unresolved. V lost 4 bases to trimming and J lost 7 bases, with 5 bases between them. This CDR3 is built from 11 residues. CDR1 is SGHAT, CDR2 FQNNGV, per germline. The DNA for the CDR3 is TGTGCCAGCAGCTCCTTAAATGAGCAGTTCTTC. Protein: CASSSLNEQFF.

Remarks on this clonotype: A read error may account for a junction end that differs from germline. The chain employs TRBV29-1 and TRBJ2-1; 11 bases are shared with TRBD2. Per the germline V gene, CDR1 is SQVTM and CDR2 is ANQGSEA. The CDR3 has 14 residues. The CDR3 region is CSVLTSGTVNEQLF. CDR3 sequence (DNA): TGCAGCGTTCTGACTAGCGGGACCGTCAATGAGCAGCTCTTC.

The V and J genes are TRBV29-1 and TRBJ2-5, with 9 bases aligning to TRBD1. The length of the CDR3 is 15 residues. Germline V gives CDR1 SQVTM, CDR2 ANQGSEA. The CDR3 here is CIAIGQGCVGETQYF. The DNA for the CDR3 is TGCATCGCCATCGGACAGGGGTGCGTAGGTGAGACCCAGTACTTC.

As concerns this clonotype: One end of the junction varies from germline; a read error may be responsible. V and J are TRBV6-6 and TRBJ1-2; the D is unclear. Germline values: CDR1 MNHNY, CDR2 SVGAGI (reference sequence). The CDR3 consists of 16 residues. The CDR3 nucleotides read TGTGCCAGCAGTCACGTATCCCGGTTGATGATTGATGGCTACACATTC. Its translation: CASSHVSRLMIDGYTF.

As regards this clonotype: Its ends do not fully match the called genes, so a read error is possible. This chain links TRBV4-2 with TRBJ2-3; the match to TRBD2 covers 8 bases. Germline CDR1 and CDR2: LGHNA and YNFKEQ. There are 16 residues in the CDR3. The CDR3 is CASSQGGTSGIDTPYF. CDR3 in DNA: TGTGCCAGCAGCCAAGGGGGCACTAGCGGCATAGATACGCCGTATTTT.

Comments on this clonotype: This may be a read error, as it is one base from a much larger clone. This rearrangement joins TRBV7-9 to TRBJ2-1; D is perhaps TRBD1 (5 bases). The CDR3 is 12 amino acids. CDR1 and CDR2 from the germline V gene are SEHNR and FQNEAQ (reference sequence). The CDR3 bases are TGTACCAGCAGCTTAGGGGCGGATGAGCAGTTCTTC. Its translation: CTSSLGADEQFF.

As concerns this clonotype: Sequence at one end of the junction differs from germline and may be a read error. The chain combines TRBV6-5 with TRBJ1-1, with a possible D match to TRBD1 (6 bases). The CDR3 consists of 16 residues. Looked up from germline, CDR1 is MNHEY and CDR2 is SVGAGI. CDR3 DNA: TGTGCCAGCAGTCACTGCCTGGGGGCTATGAACACTGAAGTTTTCTTT. It encodes CASSHCLGAMNTEVFF.

The rearrangement joins TRBV10-3 to TRBJ2-5; D might be TRBD2 (6 bases). Trimming shortened V by 1 base and J by 4 bases, and 13 bases separated the two germline ends. CDR3 length: 15 amino acids. Per the germline V gene, CDR1 is ENHRY and CDR2 is SYGVKD. CDR3 DNA sequence: TGTGCCATCAGTGAGTTGAGGACACTAGCAGAGACCCAGTACTTC. This translates into CAISELRTLAETQYF.

About this clonotype itself: This CDR3 is missing its conserved last phenylalanine or tryptophan, likely due to a read error. V is TRBV6-5 and J is TRBJ2-5; D remains ambiguous. There are 11 residues in the CDR3. V dropped 6 bases and J dropped 7 bases, with 9 bases sitting between them. Looked up from germline, CDR1 is MNHEY and CDR2 is SVGAGI. The CDR3 DNA reads as TGTGCCAGCAGAGTCACGCTGACCCAGTACCTC. The encoded protein is CASRVTLTQYL.

Comments on this clonotype: At one end the junction does not follow the germline gene, possibly because of a read error. The J gene is TRBJ2-1, the V gene TRBV20-1, with D possibly being TRBD1 or TRBD2 (5 bases each). The CDR3 totals 12 residues. Germline loops: CDR1 DFQATT, CDR2 SNEGSKA (reference sequence). CDR3 DNA sequence: TGCAGTGCAAGGGGACCGAACTATGAGCAGTTGTTC. As protein: CSARGPNYEQLF.

As to this clonotype: The junction departs from germline at one end; a sequencing error may be responsible. The chain couples TRBV5-6 to TRBJ1-5; maybe TRBD1 (6 bases). This CDR3 region has 16 residues. Germline V CDR1 and CDR2: SGHDT, YYEEEE. The CDR3 is CDSSISYRAGDRQQHF. DNA of the CDR3: TGTGACAGCAGCATAAGCTACAGGGCAGGGGATCGGCAACAGCATTTT. The complete variable domain, with remaining parts taken from reference TRBV5-6 and TRBJ1-5, reads DAGVTQSPTHLIKTRGQQVTLRCSPKSGHDTVSWYQQALGQGPQFIFQYYEEEERQRGNFPDRFSGHQFPNYSSELNVNALLLGDSALYLCDSSISYRAGDRQQHFGDGTRLSIL.

On this clonotype itself: The junction differs from germline at one of its ends, possibly a read error. The CDR3 DNA reads TGCAGTGCTACGGCCGGCAGCCAATACGAGCAATACTTC. It codes for CSATAGSQYEQYF. The rearrangement joins TRBV20-1 to TRBJ2-7; no definite D call. The CDR3 length is 13 residues. The germline CDR1 and CDR2 sequences are DFQATT and SNEGSKA (reference sequence).

This clonotype was seen ten or more times. The chain uses TRBV7-9 and TRBJ1-1; D is uncertain. Germline V gives CDR1 SEHNR, CDR2 FQNEAQ (reference sequence). The length of the CDR3 is 13 residues. Trimming cost V 2 bases and J 1 base, with 5 bases left between them. DNA for the CDR3: TGTGCCAGCAGCTTATCTGAGAACACTGAAGCTTTCTTT. This codes for CASSLSENTEAFF.

This clonotype came up many times. The V and J genes are TRBV20-1 and TRBJ2-6; 7 nucleotides match TRBD1. From germline, CDR1 is DFQATT and CDR2 SNEGSKA (reference sequence). The CDR3 length is 16 residues. V was pared by 1 base and J by 1 base, with 4 bases of the junction left unmatched. The CDR3 coding sequence is TGCAGTGCTAGAGGGCTACAGGGGTCTGGGGCCAACGTCCTGACTTTC. Its protein product is CSARGLQGSGANVLTF.

This clonotype was seen at least ten times. The chain joins TRBV5-1 to TRBJ2-6; 7 nucleotides align to TRBD2. V lost 4 bases to trimming and J lost 2 bases; unmatched junction nucleotides: 3. The CDR3 extends over 15 amino acids. Germline CDR1 reads SGHRS; CDR2 reads YFSETQ. In nucleotides, the CDR3 is TGCGCCAGCAGCCGGGAGGTTACTGGGGCCAACGTCCTGACTTTC. As protein: CASSREVTGANVLTF.

Of note for this clonotype: Compared with germline, one end of the junction differs, possibly owing to a read error. V is TRBV28 and J is TRBJ2-3; possibly TRBD2 for D (5 bases). Germline V lookup: CDR1 MDHEN, CDR2 SYDVKM. CDR3 length: 14 residues. The CDR3 here is CASSRESSTDTRYF. Here the CDR3 DNA reads TGTGCTAGCAGTCGGGAATCTAGCACAGATACGCGGTATTTT.

The chain has TRBV6-1 and TRBJ1-2; D not certain. Trimming cost V 11 bases and J 5 bases, with 24 bases left between them. Germline-derived CDR1 and CDR2 are MNHNS and SASEGT. The CDR3 contains 15 residues. CDR3 bases: TGTGCCTGCACTTTCTCTCGGCGTATTGATTATGGCTACACCTTC. It translates to CACTFSRRIDYGYTF.

For this clonotype: Germline is not matched at one junction end, which may reflect a read error. The rearrangement links TRBV29-1 to TRBJ2-5; D gene uncertain. The CDR3 has 13 amino acids. In germline, CDR1 is SQVTM, CDR2 ANQGSEA. CDR3 DNA: TGCAGAGTTTCGGACCGGTACCAAGAGACCCAGTACTTT. The encoded protein is CRVSDRYQETQYF.

This clonotype turned up a few times. This likely comes from a read error, as the CDR3 has no conserved phenylalanine or tryptophan at its end. This sequence joins TRBV6-2 or TRBV6-3 and TRBJ2-7, with a tentative D call TRBD2 (6 bases). The V end lost 4 bases, the J end lost 3 bases, and 13 bases lay between the germline ends. CDR3 length: 14 residues. The germline CDR1 and CDR2 sequences are MNHEY and SVGEGT. The CDR3 protein is CASSSLASRYEQYL. In DNA, the CDR3 is TGTGCCAGCAGTTCGCTAGCGAGTCGCTACGAGCAGTACCTC.

This clonotype was observed a single time. Compared with germline, one end of the junction differs, possibly owing to a read error. This rearrangement joins TRBV6-5 to TRBJ2-7; the D gene is possibly TRBD2 (5 bases). In germline, CDR1 is MNHEY, CDR2 SVGAGI. CDR3 length: 14 amino acids. The CDR3 here is CASSYGIGLYEQYF. CDR3 DNA: TGCGCCAGCAGTTACGGGATAGGACTCTACGAGCAGTACTTC.